This T cell receptor beta chain was identified during a study of radiotherapy plus CTLA-4 blockade in lung cancer. Study-level background: For 18% of patients, objective responses occurred, and about 30% had disease control.

Concerning this clone itself: No antigen is known for it.

The method was immunoSEQ multiplex PCR; TCRdb's version includes in-frame clones alone and lacks a portion of them. The data contain approximately 67,000 clones, about 85% of them singletons. The CDR3 has 16 residues. Germline assignment: CDR1 MDHEN and CDR2 SYDVKM. Trimming shortened V by 4 bases and J by 3 bases, and 18 bases separated the two germline ends. Findings and caveats of the study: Among reported predictors of response, early blood T cell clone dynamics with interferon-beta performed best. Researchers report tumor-derived TCR clones expanding in blood after radiotherapy plus ipilimumab.

This clonotype originated in a human donor with non-small cell lung cancer who had a partial response to radiotherapy plus ipilimumab. The specimen comprised peripheral blood, sampled from a patient treated with radiotherapy plus ipilimumab. V is TRBV28 and J is TRBJ1-2, with TRBD1 as a possible D gene (6 bases). The CDR3 DNA reads as TGTGCCAGCAGTTCTCTAGGGGGGGGGCGCGACTATGGCTACACCTTC. Its translation is CASSSLGGGRDYGYTF.